This entry lists 27 T cell receptor beta chains sequenced from one sample in a study of chemoradiotherapy in HPV16-positive cancers. TCRdb's copy holds only in-frame clones and misses some; the assay was immunoSEQ multiplex PCR. The table has fewer than 40,000 clones, 80% to 95% seen once; the top ten hold roughly 3.6%. The material sequenced was blood, taken from a patient who underwent chemoradiotherapy. Source of these receptors: a human donor with HPV-associated anogenital cancer.

The chain is built from TRBV6-1 and TRBJ1-3; the D gene is possibly TRBD1 (6 bases). The CDR3 has 15 residues. Trimming shortened V by 6 bases and J by 0 bases, and 12 bases separated the two germline ends. Per the germline V gene, CDR1 is MNHNS and CDR2 is SASEGT. CDR3 residues: CASRMDSVSGNTIYF. As DNA, the CDR3 is TGTGCCAGCAGGATGGACAGCGTCTCTGGAAACACCATATATTTT.

The V gene is TRBV11-2, the J gene TRBJ1-2; tentative D call: TRBD1 (5 bases). In germline, CDR1 is SGHAT, CDR2 FQNNGV. With 5 bases removed from V and 5 bases from J, the gap between germline ends came to 9 bases. The length of the CDR3 is 12 residues. CDR3 sequence: CASSRQQYGYTF. CDR3 DNA: TGTGCCAGCAGCCGACAGCAATATGGCTACACCTTC.

V usage is TRBV11-3 and J usage is TRBJ1-4, with TRBD1 matching over 7 bases. The V and J ends lost 4 bases and 7 bases, in that order; junction bases with no gene match: 6. The CDR3 covers 14 residues. The germline CDR1 and CDR2 sequences are SGHNT and YENEEA. The CDR3 sequence: CASSSDREGEKLFF. Here the CDR3 DNA reads TGTGCCAGCAGCTCCGACAGGGAGGGTGAAAAACTGTTTTTT.

The chain employs TRBV9 and TRBJ1-6; 7 bases fit TRBD1. The CDR3 runs 15 residues. The J segment lost 5 bases and the V segment lost 4 bases, leaving 6 bases of the junction unmatched. Germline V CDR1 and CDR2: SGDLS, YYNGEE. The CDR3 region is CASSPGTVNNSPLHF. Written as DNA, the CDR3 is TGTGCCAGCAGCCCCGGGACAGTCAATAATTCACCCCTCCACTTT.

The chain couples TRBV6-4 to TRBJ2-3, with D hard to call. Trimming left V 5 bases short and J 6 bases short, with 12 bases between. The germline gives CDR1 MRHNA, CDR2 SNTAGT. This CDR3 comprises 13 residues. The CDR3 DNA reads TGTGCCAGCAGTTCGGACGAGACCGATACGCAGTATTTT. Protein product: CASSSDETDTQYF.

This rearrangement joins TRBV9 to TRBJ2-3, with a possible D match to TRBD2 (7 bases). Trimming took 0 bases from V and 3 from J, leaving 14 bases between them. This CDR3 comprises 16 residues. In germline, CDR1 is SGDLS, CDR2 YYNGEE. The CDR3 sequence is CASSVVGGGQTDTQYF. CDR3 bases: TGTGCCAGCAGCGTAGTGGGGGGGGGCCAGACAGATACGCAGTATTTT.

The CDR3 DNA reads TGCGCCAGCAGTGGTAGTGGCAATGAGCAGTTCTTC. Residues: CASSGSGNEQFF. The J gene is TRBJ2-1, the V gene TRBV5-1, with D unclear. The germline V gene encodes CDR1 SGHRS and CDR2 YFSETQ. CDR3 length equals 12 residues. Trimming left V 5 bases short and J 6 bases short, with 9 bases between.

The gene calls are TRBV19 and TRBJ2-7; the D is unclear. The V and J ends lost 1 base and 5 bases respectively, with 9 bases between them. Germline loops: CDR1 LNHDA, CDR2 SQIVND (reference sequence). This CDR3 has 13 residues. Here the CDR3 DNA reads TGTGCCAGTAGTATAGGGGTTTACGACGAGCAGTACTTC. Its translation: CASSIGVYDEQYF.

The chain links TRBV6-5 to TRBJ1-6, with a tentative D call TRBD1 (6 bases). The germline gives CDR1 MNHEY, CDR2 SVGAGI. This CDR3 comprises 15 residues. V gave up 4 bases and J gave up 10 bases, with 17 bases separating them. The CDR3 DNA sequence: TGTGCCAGCAGTTCCTACAGGGAAAGAGACTCACCCCTCCACTTT. Translation gives CASSSYRERDSPLHF.

The genes are TRBV15 and TRBJ1-1, with D uncertain. Germline values: CDR1 LNHNV, CDR2 YYDKDF (reference sequence). This CDR3 has 18 residues. V was shortened by 0 bases and J by 1 base, with 18 bases between the two germline ends. CDR3 DNA sequence: TGTGCCACCAGCAGAGAATCAGCGCACGGAGGTGGGAACACTGAAGCTTTCTTT. Amino acids: CATSRESAHGGGNTEAFF.

This chain joins TRBV11-2 and TRBJ2-1; 11 nucleotides line up with TRBD2. Trimming cost V 1 base and J 4 bases; bases outside gene matches: 6. The CDR3 sequence is 17 residues long. CDR1 and CDR2 from the germline V gene are SGHAT and FQNNGV. The CDR3 DNA follows: TGTGCCAGCAGCTTAGCAAGGACTAGCGGGCGATACAATGAGCAGTTCTTC. Protein: CASSLARTSGRYNEQFF. Looking up the rest from reference TRBV11-2 and TRBJ2-1 gives the full variable domain: EAGVAQSPRYKIIEKRQSVAFWCNPISGHATLYWYQQILGQGPKLLIQFQNNGVVDDSQLPKDRFSAERLKGVDSTLKIQPAKLEDSAVYLCASSLARTSGRYNEQFFGPGTRLTVL.

The V call is TRBV5-4, the J call TRBJ1-2; D is ambiguous. Trimming removed 9 bases at V and 0 bases at J, with 12 bases between. This CDR3 spans 13 amino acids. CDR1 is SGHNT, CDR2 YYREEE, per germline (reference sequence). CDR3 in amino acids: CATPGHSNYGYTF. DNA for the CDR3: TGTGCCACCCCTGGTCATTCTAACTATGGCTACACCTTC.

The chain employs TRBV18 and TRBJ1-2; no definite D call. Germline assignment: CDR1 KGHSH and CDR2 LQKENI. V lost 2 bases and J 6 bases, leaving 7 bases between the germline ends. CDR3 length: 12 residues. The CDR3 DNA reads TGTGCCAGCTCACCAAGTTGGGATGGCTACACCTTC. It translates to CASSPSWDGYTF.

This clone was observed a handful of times. The V gene is TRBV5-1, the J gene TRBJ1-4; tentative D call: TRBD1 (5 bases). The CDR3 is made up of 13 amino acids. V was shortened by 4 bases and J by 7 bases, with 11 bases between the two germline ends. Germline V lookup: CDR1 SGHRS, CDR2 YFSETQ. CDR3 residues: CASSAGLGEKLFF. Written as DNA, the CDR3 is TGCGCCAGCAGCGCAGGGCTCGGTGAAAAACTGTTTTTT.

The chain links TRBV5-1 to TRBJ2-6; 7 bases agree with TRBD1. The CDR3 sequence is 15 residues long. The J segment lost 2 bases and the V segment lost 1 base, leaving 0 bases of the junction unmatched. CDR1 is SGHRS, CDR2 YFSETQ, per germline. CDR3 in amino acids: CASSLTGAGANVLTF. As DNA, the CDR3 is TGCGCCAGCAGCTTGACAGGGGCTGGGGCCAACGTCCTGACTTTC.

The chain has TRBV4-3 and TRBJ1-1, with D perhaps TRBD1 (6 bases). The CDR3 sequence is 15 residues long. Germline loops: CDR1 LGHNA, CDR2 YSLEER. V gave up 3 bases and J gave up 1 base, with 12 bases separating them. Here the CDR3 DNA reads TGCGCCAGCAGCCATCTGGACAGACCGAACACTGAAGCTTTCTTT. This translates into CASSHLDRPNTEAFF.

This chain connects TRBV5-5 to TRBJ1-2; D is unclear. The germline V and J ends were trimmed by 4 bases and 6 bases, with 22 bases remaining between them. The germline CDR1 and CDR2 sequences are SGHKS and YYEKEE (reference sequence). The CDR3 is 16 amino acids. CDR3 sequence (DNA): TGTGCCAGCAGCCTAGCGACCGAACGGGTGTTCAATGGCTACACCTTC. This gives the protein CASSLATERVFNGYTF.

The chain recombines TRBV7-8 with TRBJ2-2; no reliable D call. The V gene's germline CDR1 is SGHVS and CDR2 FQNEAQ. The V end lost 4 bases, the J end lost 8 bases, and 17 bases lay between the germline ends. The CDR3 totals 15 residues. The CDR3 nucleotides read TGTGCCAGCAGCTCCCCCCGCGTCTTAGTAGGGGAGCTGTTTTTT. Translating gives CASSSPRVLVGELFF.

This chain joins TRBV30 and TRBJ1-3; D unclear. Trimming removed 5 bases from V and 6 bases from J, with 14 bases in between. CDR1 is GTSNPN, CDR2 SVGIG, per germline (reference sequence). The CDR3 length is 13 residues. CDR3 residues: CAWELGLQNTIYF. In DNA, the CDR3 is TGTGCCTGGGAACTGGGGTTACAAAACACCATATATTTT.

The V gene is TRBV5-1, the J gene TRBJ1-1; TRBD1 matches at 7 bases. The CDR3 spans 13 residues. The germline V gene encodes CDR1 SGHRS and CDR2 YFSETQ. V lost 4 bases to trimming and J lost 8 bases; unmatched junction nucleotides: 8. CDR3 nucleotides: TGCGCCAGCAGCCTGACTCCGGGACAGGAAGCTTTCTTT. It specifies CASSLTPGQEAFF.

The chain joins TRBV2 to TRBJ2-2; tentative D call: TRBD2 (6 bases). The CDR3 spans 13 residues. The germline CDR1 and CDR2 sequences are SNHLY and FYNNEI. V lost 10 bases and J 4 bases, leaving 13 bases between the germline ends. The CDR3 DNA reads TGTGCCACTAGGAGGGTGACCACCGGGGAGCTGTTTTTT. It translates to CATRRVTTGELFF.

V is TRBV19 and J is TRBJ2-5, with TRBD2 as a possible D gene (6 bases). This CDR3 is 13 amino acids long. Germline assignment: CDR1 LNHDA and CDR2 SQIVND (reference sequence). The ends were cut back, 3 bases at V and 2 bases at J, with 7 bases in the middle. The CDR3, as DNA: TGTGCCAGTAGTATGGGAGGACAAGAGACCCAGTACTTC. Its translation: CASSMGGQETQYF.

This rearrangement joins TRBV7-2 to TRBJ2-1; D is unresolved. V lost 1 base, J lost 5 bases, and 12 bases lay in between. Germline CDR1 and CDR2: SGHTA and FQGNSA. The CDR3 has 15 amino acids. CDR3 nucleotides: TGTGCCAGCAGCTTAGTATCGTCAGCTGACAATGAGCAGTTCTTC. It specifies CASSLVSSADNEQFF.

The rearrangement uses TRBV5-6 and TRBJ2-2; D gene ambiguous. This CDR3 has 14 residues. Germline-derived CDR1 and CDR2 are SGHDT and YYEEEE. V was clipped by 0 bases and J by 2 bases, with 5 bases between them. CDR3 coding DNA: TGTGCCAGCAGCTTGGCCTATAACACCGGGGAGCTGTTTTTT. Its translation: CASSLAYNTGELFF.

V gene TRBV2 combines with J gene TRBJ2-5; perhaps D is TRBD1 or TRBD2 (6 bases each). Looked up from germline, CDR1 is SNHLY and CDR2 is FYNNEI. This CDR3 spans 13 amino acids. Between the trimmed V and J ends, which lost 3 bases and 4 bases, there was a span of 9 bases. The CDR3 reads CASSDPGAETQYF. The CDR3 DNA sequence: TGTGCCAGCAGTGACCCGGGGGCAGAGACCCAGTACTTC.

This clone was counted once. The chain joins TRBV4-1 to TRBJ1-2; 7 bases match TRBD1. The trim removed 5 bases at V and 2 bases at J, leaving 5 bases unmatched. This CDR3 contains 14 residues. Germline CDR1 is MGHRA and CDR2 is YSYEKL. The CDR3: CASSLQGPNYGYTF. CDR3 DNA sequence: TGCGCCAGCAGCTTACAGGGGCCCAACTATGGCTACACCTTC.

The chain couples TRBV30 to TRBJ2-5, with a possible D match to TRBD2 (7 bases). CDR1 and CDR2 (germline): GTSNPN, SVGIG (reference sequence). This CDR3 is built from 15 residues. Trimming took off 3 bases at V and 4 bases at J, with 18 bases between the two ends. The CDR3 protein is CAWRGGGGLRETQYF. The CDR3 bases are TGTGCCTGGAGAGGAGGGGGGGGCTTACGAGAGACCCAGTACTTC.